This paragraph reports one TCR beta chain. The antigen this receptor binds is unknown. No qualities accompany the bases; no much larger clone lies one base away. This sample was taken from a study of T cells after yellow fever vaccination (dated by TCRdb to between 2018 and 2021). In the study overall: The SMART-Seq v4 Ultra Low Input RNA kit was used to prepare libraries from fractions with low cell numbers. Blood samples were taken at several timepoints before and after primary and secondary immunization, and bulk PBMC replicates and cell subsets were isolated. Two healthy male donors made up the cohort, one aged 18 to 29 years and the other aged 30 to 40 years. To follow T-cell clones before and after both primary and booster YFV17D yellow fever vaccination, bulk TCR alpha and beta repertoires underwent longitudinal sequencing. General study outcomes and caveats: Most clones expanded after primary vaccination (around 96% of CD4 and about 85% of CD8) were re-detected after the booster, suggesting that broad memory maintenance occurred. A small fraction of clonotypes appeared in both the CD4 and CD8 compartments, likely as a result of convergent recombination. Compared with the primary T-cell response, the secondary T-cell response was weaker but faster, peaking on day 5 rather than day 15. Only a couple of donors were included in the study, so the extent to which the findings can be generalized is limited. Computational filtering was needed because FACS-sorted repertoires could contain abundant contaminating clonotypes from the bulk population.

Sample treatment or condition, as interpreted from the label and publication: live attenuated yellow fever vaccine strain. At each blood-draw timepoint, two biological replicates of bulk PBMCs were collected. A standard Ficoll-Paque protocol was used to isolate PBMCs from peripheral blood. TriZol was used to extract RNA from bulk PBMCs, CD4 and CD8 fractions, and dextramer-positive and dextramer-negative fractions. The CDR3 measures 14 amino acids from cysteine to phenylalanine. Left in the record is the CDR3 DNA by itself, 42 bases read in frame from the first base. Via the germline V gene, CDR1 is SQVTM and CDR2 ANQGSEA. V is trimmed back by 7 bases and J by 5 bases, and the junction contains 11 bases that no gene match accounts for. Synthesis of TCR cDNA relied on 5'RACE template switching, a step that introduced a universal primer site along with unique molecular identifiers. Priming for cDNA synthesis came from both the TCR alpha and TCR beta constant segments. Libraries were amplified in two PCR steps, with sample barcodes and sequencing adapters added in the second step. Sequencing of the libraries was done on either Illumina HiSeq 2500 (2x100 bp) or NovaSeq (2x150 bp). The source study handled its data this way. Demultiplexing of reads and collapsing into UMI consensus sequences were performed with MIGEC, and V(D)J alignment was carried out with MiXCR. Using edgeR on replicate PBMC samples, clonotypes were called vaccine-responding if FDR was below 0.01 and the log2 fold change was above 5 up to day 15. Each bulk clonotype was labeled CD4 or CD8 based on which sequenced repertoire, CD4 or CD8, contained the clonotype at higher abundance. TCRdb applied fastp at Q25 and MiXCR to the public reads, then kept only in-frame beta chains. Rows matching on CDR3 protein sequence are summarized as one entry with the most common DNA and genes. The V and J calls shown here were made by TCRdb, not taken from the authors' results. The sample table holds 510,000 or so distinct CDR3 sequences, of which 15% to 20% were seen once. Approximately 14% of the sample is in the top ten clones.

The rearranged segments are TRBV29-1 and TRBJ2-3; the central 8 bases match TRBD1. The sample was PBMCs, taken 15 days after the yellow fever booster vaccination. The sequence was collected from a man aged 30-40 years who received the YFV17D yellow fever vaccine. In nucleotide form, the sequence is TGCAGCGCCGGACAGGGTAGGGGCGGAGATACGCAGTATTTT. Translated, it reads CSAGQGRGGDTQYF.